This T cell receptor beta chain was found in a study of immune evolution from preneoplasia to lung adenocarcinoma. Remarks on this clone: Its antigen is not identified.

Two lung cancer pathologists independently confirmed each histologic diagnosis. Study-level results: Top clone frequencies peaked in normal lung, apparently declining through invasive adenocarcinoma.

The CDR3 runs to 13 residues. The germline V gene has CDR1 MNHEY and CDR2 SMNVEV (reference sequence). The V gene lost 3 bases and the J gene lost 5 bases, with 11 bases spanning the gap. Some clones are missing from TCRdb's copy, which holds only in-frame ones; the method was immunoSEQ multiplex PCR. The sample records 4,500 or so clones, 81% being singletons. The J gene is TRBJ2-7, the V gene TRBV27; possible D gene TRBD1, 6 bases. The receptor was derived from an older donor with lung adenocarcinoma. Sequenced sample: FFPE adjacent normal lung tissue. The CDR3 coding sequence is TGTGCCAGCAGTTTTACAGGGACCAACGAGCAGTACTTC. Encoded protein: CASSFTGTNEQYF.